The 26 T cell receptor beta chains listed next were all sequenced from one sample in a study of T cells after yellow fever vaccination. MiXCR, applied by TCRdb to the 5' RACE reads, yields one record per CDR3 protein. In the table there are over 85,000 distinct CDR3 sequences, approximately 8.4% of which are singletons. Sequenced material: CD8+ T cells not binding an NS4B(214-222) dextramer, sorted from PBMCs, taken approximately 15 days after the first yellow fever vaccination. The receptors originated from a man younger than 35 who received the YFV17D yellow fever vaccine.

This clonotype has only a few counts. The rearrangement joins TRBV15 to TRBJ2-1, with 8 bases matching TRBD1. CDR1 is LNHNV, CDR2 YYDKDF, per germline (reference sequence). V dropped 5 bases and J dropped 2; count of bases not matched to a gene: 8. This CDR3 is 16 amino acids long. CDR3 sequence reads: CATSGGWTGTYNEQFF. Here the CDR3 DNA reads TGTGCCACCAGCGGAGGATGGACAGGGACCTACAATGAGCAGTTCTTC.

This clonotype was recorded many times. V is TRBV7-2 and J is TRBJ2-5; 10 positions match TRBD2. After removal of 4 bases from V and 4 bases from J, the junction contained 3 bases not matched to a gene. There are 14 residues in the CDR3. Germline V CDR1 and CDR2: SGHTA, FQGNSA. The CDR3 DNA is TGTGCCAGCAGCTCTAGCGGGGGTGGAGAGACCCAGTACTTC. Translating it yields CASSSSGGGETQYF.

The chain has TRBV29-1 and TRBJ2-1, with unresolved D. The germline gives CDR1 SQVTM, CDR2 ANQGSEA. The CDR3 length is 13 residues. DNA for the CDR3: TGCAGTGTGCCGAGCGTCACCTACAATGAGCAGTTCTTC. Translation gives CSVPSVTYNEQFF.

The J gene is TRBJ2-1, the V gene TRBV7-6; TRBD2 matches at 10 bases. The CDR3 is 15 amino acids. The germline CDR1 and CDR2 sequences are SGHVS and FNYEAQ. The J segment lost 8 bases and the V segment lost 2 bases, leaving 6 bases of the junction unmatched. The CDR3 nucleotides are TGTGCCAGCAGCTTAAAACTAGCGGGGAGGGATGAGCAGTTCTTC. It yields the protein CASSLKLAGRDEQFF.

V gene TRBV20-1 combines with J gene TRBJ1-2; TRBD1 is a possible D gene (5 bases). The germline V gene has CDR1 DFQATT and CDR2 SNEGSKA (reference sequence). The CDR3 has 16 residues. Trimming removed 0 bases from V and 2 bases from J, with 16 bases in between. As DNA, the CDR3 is TGCAGTGCTAGAGACCCACGGGCAGGGTGGAACTATGGCTACACCTTC. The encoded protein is CSARDPRAGWNYGYTF.

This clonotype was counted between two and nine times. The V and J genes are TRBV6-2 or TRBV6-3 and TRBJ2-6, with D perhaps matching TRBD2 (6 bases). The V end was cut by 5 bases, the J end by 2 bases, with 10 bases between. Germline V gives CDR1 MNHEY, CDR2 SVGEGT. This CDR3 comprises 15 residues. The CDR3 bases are TGTGCCAGCAGTCAACGCGGGGCTGGGGCCAACGTCCTGACTTTC. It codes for CASSQRGAGANVLTF.

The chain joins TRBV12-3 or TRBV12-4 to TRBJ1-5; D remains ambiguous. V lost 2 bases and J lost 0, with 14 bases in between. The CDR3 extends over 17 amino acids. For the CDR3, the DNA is TGTGCCAGCAGTTTATATTCAACCGTCTTTAGCAATCAGCCCCAGCATTTT. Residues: CASSLYSTVFSNQPQHF.

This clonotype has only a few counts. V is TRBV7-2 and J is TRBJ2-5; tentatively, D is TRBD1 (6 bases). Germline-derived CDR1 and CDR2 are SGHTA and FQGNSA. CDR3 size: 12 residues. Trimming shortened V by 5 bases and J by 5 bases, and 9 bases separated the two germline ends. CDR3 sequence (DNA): TGTGCCAGCAGCCCCGACAGGGAGACCCAGTACTTC. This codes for CASSPDRETQYF.

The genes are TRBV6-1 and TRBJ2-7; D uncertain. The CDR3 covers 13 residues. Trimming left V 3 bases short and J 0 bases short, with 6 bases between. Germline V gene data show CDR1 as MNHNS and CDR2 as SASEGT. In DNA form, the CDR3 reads TGTGCCAGCAGTGAGGCAGCCTCCTACGAGCAGTACGTC. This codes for CASSEAASYEQYV.

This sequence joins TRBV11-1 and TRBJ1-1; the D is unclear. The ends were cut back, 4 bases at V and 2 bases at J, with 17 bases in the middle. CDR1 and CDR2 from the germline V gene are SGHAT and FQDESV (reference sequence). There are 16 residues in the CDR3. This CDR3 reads CASSYSDREYNTEAFF. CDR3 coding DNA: TGTGCCAGCAGCTATTCAGATAGGGAATACAACACTGAAGCTTTCTTT. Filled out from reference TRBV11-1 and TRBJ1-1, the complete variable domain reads EAEVAQSPRYKITEKSQAVAFWCDPISGHATLYWYRQILGQGPELLVQFQDESVVDDSQLPKDRFSAERLKGVDSTLKIQPAELGDSAMYLCASSYSDREYNTEAFFGQGTRLTVV.

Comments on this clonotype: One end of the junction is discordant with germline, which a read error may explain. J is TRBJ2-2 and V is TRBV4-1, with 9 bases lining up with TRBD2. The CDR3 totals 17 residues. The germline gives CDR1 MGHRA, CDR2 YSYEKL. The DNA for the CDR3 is TGCGCCAGCATCCAAGAATGGCGGGGGGGGAACACCGGGGAGCTGTTTTTT. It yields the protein CASIQEWRGGNTGELFF.

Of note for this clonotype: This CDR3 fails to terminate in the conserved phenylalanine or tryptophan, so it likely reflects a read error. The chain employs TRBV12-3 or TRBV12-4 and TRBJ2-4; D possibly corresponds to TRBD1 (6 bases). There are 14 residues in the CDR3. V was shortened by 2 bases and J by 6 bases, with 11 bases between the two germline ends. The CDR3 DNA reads TGTGCCAGCAGTTTAACAGGGCTAGCAAACATTCAGTACCTC. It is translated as CASSLTGLANIQYL.

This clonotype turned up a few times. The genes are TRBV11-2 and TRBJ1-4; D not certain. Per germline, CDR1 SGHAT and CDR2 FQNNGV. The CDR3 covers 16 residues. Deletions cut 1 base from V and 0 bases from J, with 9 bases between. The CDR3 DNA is TGTGCCAGCAGCTTAGGCAGGCTTGCAACTAATGAAAAACTGTTTTTT. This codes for CASSLGRLATNEKLFF.

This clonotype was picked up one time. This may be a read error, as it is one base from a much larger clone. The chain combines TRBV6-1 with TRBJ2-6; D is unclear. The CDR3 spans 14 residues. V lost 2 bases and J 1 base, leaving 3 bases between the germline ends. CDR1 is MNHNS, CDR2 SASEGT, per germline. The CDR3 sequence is CASSELSGANVLTF. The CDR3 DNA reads TGTGCCAGCAGTGAACTATCTGGGGCCAACGTCCTGACTTTC.

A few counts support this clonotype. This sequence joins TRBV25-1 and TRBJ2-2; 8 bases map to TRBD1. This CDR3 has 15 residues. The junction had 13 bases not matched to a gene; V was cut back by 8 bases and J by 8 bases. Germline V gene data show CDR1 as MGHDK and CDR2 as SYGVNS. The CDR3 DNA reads TGTGCCAGCCGCTGGGACAGGAATCTCGAGGGGGAGCTGTTTTTT. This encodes CASRWDRNLEGELFF.

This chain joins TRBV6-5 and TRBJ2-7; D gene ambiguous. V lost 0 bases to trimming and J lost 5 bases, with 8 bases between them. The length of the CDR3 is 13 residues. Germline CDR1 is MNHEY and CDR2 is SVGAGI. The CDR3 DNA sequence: TGTGCCAGCAGTTACTCCGGCTCAGACGAGCAGTACGTC. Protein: CASSYSGSDEQYV.

The CDR3 here is CASSLEPIRELFF. The DNA for the CDR3 is TGTGCCAGCAGCTTAGAACCCATTAGGGAGCTGTTTTTT. The chain couples TRBV7-8 to TRBJ2-2; D gene uncertain. Germline lookup yields CDR1 SGHVS and CDR2 FQNEAQ. V lost 1 base, J lost 9 bases, and 9 bases lay in between. The CDR3 has 13 residues.

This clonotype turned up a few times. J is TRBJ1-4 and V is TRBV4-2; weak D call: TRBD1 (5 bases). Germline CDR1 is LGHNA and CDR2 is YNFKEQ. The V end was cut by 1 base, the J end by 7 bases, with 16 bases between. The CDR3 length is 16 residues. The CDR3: CASSQGQVTGGEKLFF. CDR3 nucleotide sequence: TGTGCCAGCAGCCAAGGCCAGGTCACGGGGGGTGAAAAACTGTTTTTT.

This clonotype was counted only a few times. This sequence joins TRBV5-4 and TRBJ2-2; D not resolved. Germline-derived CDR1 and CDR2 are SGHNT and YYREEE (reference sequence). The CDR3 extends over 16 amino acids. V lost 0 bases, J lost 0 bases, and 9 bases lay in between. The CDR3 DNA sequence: TGTGCCAGCAGCTTGGCGGTGGTAGCGAACACCGGGGAGCTGTTTTTT. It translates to CASSLAVVANTGELFF.

Here the CDR3 reads CASRGQGLDTQYF. The CDR3, as DNA: TGTGCCAGCAGAGGACAGGGGTTAGATACGCAGTATTTT. This rearrangement joins TRBV12-3 or TRBV12-4 to TRBJ2-3; 9 bases agree with TRBD1. The junction had 3 bases not matched to a gene; V was cut back by 6 bases and J by 5 bases. This CDR3 has 13 amino acids.

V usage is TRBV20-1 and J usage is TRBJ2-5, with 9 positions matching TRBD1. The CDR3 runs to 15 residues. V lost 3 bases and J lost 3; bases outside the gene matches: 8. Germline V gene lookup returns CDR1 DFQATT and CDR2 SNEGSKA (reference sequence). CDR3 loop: CSASVLRDREETQYF. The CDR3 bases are TGCAGTGCTAGCGTTCTTCGGGACAGGGAAGAGACCCAGTACTTC.

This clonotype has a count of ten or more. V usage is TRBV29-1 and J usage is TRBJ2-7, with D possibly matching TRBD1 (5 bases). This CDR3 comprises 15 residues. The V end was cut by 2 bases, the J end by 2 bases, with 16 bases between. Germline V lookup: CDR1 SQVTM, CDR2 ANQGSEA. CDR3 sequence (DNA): TGCAGCGTTGAAATGCCGGAAGTAGGGGCCTACGAGCAGTACTTC. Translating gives CSVEMPEVGAYEQYF.

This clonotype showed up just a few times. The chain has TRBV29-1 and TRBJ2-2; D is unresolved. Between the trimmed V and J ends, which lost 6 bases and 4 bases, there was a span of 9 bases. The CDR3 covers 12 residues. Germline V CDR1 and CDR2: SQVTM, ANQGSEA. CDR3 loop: CSVPGATGELFF. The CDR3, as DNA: TGCAGCGTGCCAGGAGCCACCGGGGAGCTGTTTTTT.

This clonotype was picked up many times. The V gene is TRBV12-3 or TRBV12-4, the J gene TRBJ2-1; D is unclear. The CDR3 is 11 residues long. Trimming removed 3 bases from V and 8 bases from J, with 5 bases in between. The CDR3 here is CASSFGDEQFF. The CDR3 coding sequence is TGTGCCAGCAGTTTCGGAGATGAGCAGTTCTTC.

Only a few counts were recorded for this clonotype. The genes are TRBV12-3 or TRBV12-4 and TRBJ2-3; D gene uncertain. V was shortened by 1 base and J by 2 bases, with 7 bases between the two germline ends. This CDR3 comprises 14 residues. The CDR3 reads CASSLEAHTDTQYF. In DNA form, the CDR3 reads TGTGCCAGCAGTTTAGAAGCCCACACAGATACGCAGTATTTT.

CDR3 amino acids: CANPTGGEQYV. The CDR3 bases are TGTGCCAACCCGACAGGGGGCGAGCAGTACGTC. The chain couples TRBV24-1 to TRBJ2-7, with 9 bases matching TRBD1. Germline-derived CDR1 and CDR2 are KGHDR and SFDVKD. The CDR3 runs 11 residues. The V gene end was trimmed by 11 bases and the J gene end by 6 bases; junction bases not matched to a gene: 4.